The entry below describes one T cell receptor beta chain. The antigen is not known. These data belong to a study of CD8+ T cells in alopecia areata. The germline V gene encodes CDR1 MNHEY and CDR2 SVGAGI. This CDR3 region has 12 residues. Trimming shortened V by 7 bases and J by 9 bases, and 13 bases separated the two germline ends. A FACSAria was used to sort CD4+ and CD8+ T cells. These cells came from PBMCs. Study results and caveats: An increase in clonality over normal scalp was evident in lesional scalp, especially alopecia totalis/universalis. TCR sharing across patients was less clear than in mice, possibly HLA-related. Among the cells sequenced in scalp samples are also the resident alphabeta T cells of normal skin.

The authors extracted RNA and reverse transcribed it into cDNA as the sequencing template. Some clones are missing from TCRdb's copy, which holds only in-frame ones; the method was immunoSEQ multiplex PCR. This table holds around 190,000 clones, more than 50% found once. The specimen sequenced was CD8+ T cells sorted from blood. This chain joins TRBV6-5 and TRBJ2-1; either TRBD1 or TRBD2 may supply D (5 bases each). This TCR was recovered from a human donor in good health. CDR3 in amino acids: CASNKGTGEQFF. The DNA for the CDR3 is TGTGCCAGCAACAAAGGGACCGGTGAGCAGTTCTTC.